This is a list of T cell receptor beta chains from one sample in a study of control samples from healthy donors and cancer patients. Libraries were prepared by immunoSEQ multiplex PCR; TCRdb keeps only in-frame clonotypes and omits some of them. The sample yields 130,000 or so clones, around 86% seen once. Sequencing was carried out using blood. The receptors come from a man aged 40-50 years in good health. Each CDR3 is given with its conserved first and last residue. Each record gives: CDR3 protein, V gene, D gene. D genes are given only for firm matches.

CASSPIQGTFEKLFF,TRBV27,TRBD1
CATSDGGQETQYF,TRBV24-1,NA
CASSIGLGIYNEQFF,TRBV9,NA
CASSRSGSYEQYF,TRBV12-3/TRBV12-4,NA
CASSQDRTGLSNQPQHF,TRBV4-3,TRBD1
CASTPIEGQIYEQYF,TRBV25-1,TRBD1
CASSPSTGFNQPQHF,TRBV18,NA
CATSRAGTQAGEQYF,TRBV15,TRBD2
CASSPVRGTEAFF,TRBV11-2,NA
CASSYHRGAFF,TRBV6-1,TRBD1
CASSQDPFTGELFF,TRBV3-1/TRBV3-2,NA
CASSLGTVSSGANVLTF,TRBV5-6,NA
CASSPDSDPPYEQYF,TRBV19,NA
CASSLRLGGPTNQPQHF,TRBV5-5,NA